A single sample gave rise to the 15 T cell receptor gamma chains below, sequenced in a study of gamma delta lymphoproliferative disorders and STAT genes (dated by TCRdb to 2016 to 2019). The receptor library was made with multiplex PCR. Data came from an Illumina MiSeq. TCRdb processed the public reads again with the CATT caller, after which rows with matching DNA were combined. In all, the sample holds 1,500 to 2,000 gamma-chain clones, and less than 10% of those were seen once. The ten largest clonotypes hold about 37% of the sample. Genomic DNA from peripheral blood mononuclear cells isolated from patients and controls was used for TCR sequencing. Sequencing was done on a sample of blood. The receptors here all came from a human donor in good health.

This clone was counted a few times. V gene TRGV10 combines with J gene TRGJP1. The J gene, not given by TCRdb, was assigned here from a germline match of the nucleotide sequence. TRGV10 is assigned to the ORF class and has an uncertain function. There are 13 residues in the CDR3. V was clipped by 8 bases and J by 5 bases; unmatched bases: 6. The DNA of the CDR3 is TGTGCTGCGTGGGGCGTAACTGGTTGGTTCAAGATATTT. The encoded protein is CAAWGVTGWFKIF.

This chain links TRGV9 with TRGJ1 or TRGJ2. TCRdb records no J gene; here it was assigned by comparing the DNA to germline. Trimming cost V 0 bases and J 8 bases; bases outside gene matches: 4. The CDR3 runs 12 residues. Germline CDR1 is GITISATS and CDR2 is ISYDGTV (reference sequence). This chain's CDR3 is CALWEVPNKKLF. CDR3 bases: TGTGCCTTGTGGGAGGTGCCGAATAAGAAACTCTTT.

By proportion, this clone is medium-sized. Other DNA sequences of this sample code for an identical CDR3. The rearrangement uses TRGV9 and TRGJP. Here the J gene came from matching the DNA to germline, since TCRdb omits it. The V gene's germline CDR1 is GITISATS and CDR2 ISYDGTV (reference sequence). With 2 bases clipped from V and 4 bases from J, the junction kept 2 bases outside the gene matches. The CDR3 covers 16 residues. Written as DNA, the CDR3 is TGTGCCTTGTGGGAGGCTCAAGAGTTGGGCAAAAAAATCAAGGTATTT. Translated: CALWEAQELGKKIKVF.

This clone is classed as medium-sized (0.01 to 0.1%). The V gene was identified as TRGV4, while no J gene was called. CDR3 length equals 9 residues. Germline CDR1 EGSTGY, CDR2 YDSYTSSV. CDR3 protein: CATWVLKLF. CDR3 bases: TGTGCCACCTGGGTCCTAAAACTCTTT.

This clone is judged medium-sized. V and J are TRGV8 and TRGJ1 or TRGJ2. TCRdb offers no J gene call, so here the DNA was matched to germline to obtain one. The V segment lost 0 bases and the J segment 2 bases; nucleotides outside the gene matches: 10. Germline V gene data show CDR1 as VENAVY and CDR2 as YDSYNSRV. This CDR3 is 16 amino acids long. This chain's CDR3 is CATWDREAKDYYKKLF. The CDR3 DNA reads TGTGCCACCTGGGATAGGGAGGCGAAAGATTATTATAAGAAACTCTTT.

By proportion, this clone is medium-sized. The chain couples TRGV2 to TRGJP2. Here the J gene came from matching the DNA to germline, since TCRdb omits it. Germline V lookup: CDR1 EGSNGY, CDR2 YDSYNSKV. V lost 6 bases and J lost 5; bases outside the gene matches: 9. The CDR3 is 14 amino acids. CDR3 nucleotide sequence: TGTGCCACCTGGATTAGGGTGAGTGATTGGATCAAGACGTTT. This encodes CATWIRVSDWIKTF.

Relative to its sample, this clone is medium-sized. Other DNA sequences in the same sample also yield this CDR3. The chain employs TRGV9 and TRGJP. The J gene is absent in TCRdb and was assigned here via DNA matching to germline. The CDR3 extends over 16 amino acids. Germline V gene lookup returns CDR1 GITISATS and CDR2 ISYDGTV (reference sequence). Losses at the gene ends were 3 bases for V and 4 bases for J; bases not matched to a gene: 3. The CDR3 DNA reads as TGTGCCTTGTGGGAGTCTCAAGAGTTGGGCAAAAAAATCAAGGTATTT. Its protein product is CALWESQELGKKIKVF.

By sample share, this clone is large (0.1 to 1%). J is TRGJ1 or TRGJ2 and V is TRGV5. The J gene, not given by TCRdb, was assigned here from a germline match of the nucleotide sequence. V trimming: 0 bases; J trimming: 1 base; junction bases outside the gene matches: 3. The CDR3 runs to 14 residues. Looked up from germline, CDR1 is VINAFY and CDR2 is YDVSNSKD. DNA for the CDR3: TGTGCCACCTGGGACAGGGATAATTATTATAAGAAACTCTTT. Translated, it gives CATWDRDNYYKKLF.

In its sample, this clone is medium-sized. The J gene is TRGJ1 or TRGJ2, the V gene TRGV8. TCRdb does not report a J gene; here it was assigned by matching the DNA to germline references. The CDR3 length is 11 residues. The trim removed 2 bases at V and 5 bases at J, leaving 0 bases unmatched. CDR1 is VENAVY and CDR2 is YDSYNSRV in the germline V gene. The CDR3 DNA reads as TGTGCCACCTGGGATAATTATAAGAAACTCTTT. Residues: CATWDNYKKLF.

Sample share makes this clone medium-sized. This chain links TRGV2 with TRGJP2. The J gene was not available in TCRdb and was assigned here by matching the DNA to germline segments. This CDR3 is 14 amino acids long. Germline lookup yields CDR1 EGSNGY and CDR2 YDSYNSKV. After removal of 0 bases from V and 8 bases from J, the junction contained 6 bases not matched to a gene. CDR3 coding DNA: TGTGCCACCTGGGACGGGCTAGGGGATTGGATCAAGACGTTT. Its protein product is CATWDGLGDWIKTF.

By share, this clone counts as medium-sized. The limits of the CDR3 on the DNA are not certain, so only TCRdb's listed CDR3 is given. The V gene is given as TRGV11, and no J gene call is available. TRGV11 counts as an open reading frame of uncertain function. The CDR3 spans 19 amino acids, including both terminal residues. The CDR3 protein is CTTVPAGLGTRMDYYKKLF.

Relative to its sample, this clone is medium-sized (0.01 to 0.1%). V is TRGV10 and J is TRGJP1. Because TCRdb records no J gene, it was assigned here through a match of the DNA to germline. TRGV10 is treated as an ORF (open reading frame) with a function not yet certain. This CDR3 is 15 amino acids long. With V trimmed by 8 bases and J by 0 bases, 7 bases remained unmatched. The CDR3 reads CAAWDSYTTGWFKIF. The CDR3, as DNA: TGTGCTGCGTGGGATTCCTATACCACTGGTTGGTTCAAGATATTT.

In this sample, this clone turned up a few times. TCRdb's entry gives the protein of a much larger clone, which mismatches this DNA's translation at residue 15, likely from a read error; the protein reported here is translated from the DNA. The chain is built from TRGV3 and TRGJP1. The J gene was missing in TCRdb and was found by matching the end of the DNA to germline. CDR1 and CDR2 (germline): VTNTFY, YDVSTARD (reference sequence). The CDR3 sequence is 18 residues long. CDR3 DNA sequence: TGTGCCACCTGGGACAGAAAGAGTGGGGGAACCACTGGTTGGATCAAGATATTT. This translates into CATWDRKSGGTTGWIKIF.

By share, this clone ranks as medium-sized. The rearrangement links TRGV3 to TRGJ1 or TRGJ2. TCRdb lists no J gene, so it was determined here by aligning the DNA to germline. V was pared by 0 bases and J by 5 bases, with 13 bases of the junction left unmatched. Germline V gives CDR1 VTNTFY, CDR2 YDVSTARD (reference sequence). The CDR3 loop spans 16 amino acids. This chain's CDR3 is CATWDRKGVSHYKKLF. CDR3 in DNA: TGTGCCACCTGGGACAGGAAGGGCGTGAGTCATTATAAGAAACTCTTT.

By frequency in the sample, this clone is medium-sized. At residue 5, the DNA translation does not agree with TCRdb's protein; the protein displayed here is the one encoded by the DNA. The CDR3 protein is CAAWKNYYKKLF. As DNA, the CDR3 is TGTGCTGCGTGGAAAAATTATTATAAGAAACTCTTT. The chain employs TRGV10 and TRGJ1 or TRGJ2. TCRdb lists no J gene, so it was determined here by aligning the DNA to germline. TRGV10 carries the ORF label, with uncertain function. V dropped 8 bases and J dropped 1; count of bases not matched to a gene: 3. The CDR3 has 12 residues.